Each of the 30 T cell receptor beta chains below was sequenced from the same sample in a study of CD8+ T cells in alopecia areata. Once RNA had been extracted, it was reverse transcribed into cDNA to act as the sequencing template. Assay: immunoSEQ multiplex PCR; the TCRdb copy retains only in-frame clones and omits some. The sample holds around 120,000 clones, approximately 60% seen once. Treatment in this sample: oral pan-JAK inhibitor, 5-10 mg twice daily. The specimen was CD4+ T cells sorted from blood, collected at week 4, from a patient treated with tofacitinib. These receptors were collected from a human donor with alopecia areata.

This clone was found a few times. V and J are TRBV29-1 and TRBJ1-5, with D possibly TRBD1 on 6 matching bases. This CDR3 has 14 residues. Germline CDR1 and CDR2: SQVTM and ANQGSEA. With 6 bases removed from V and 0 bases from J, the gap between germline ends came to 12 bases. CDR3 coding DNA: TGCAGCGTCCGGACAGTAGATAGCAATCAGCCCCAGCATTTT. Translating gives CSVRTVDSNQPQHF. The complete variable domain, with remaining parts taken from reference TRBV29-1 and TRBJ1-5, reads SAVISQKPSRDICQRGTSLTIQCQVDSQVTMMFWYRQQPGQSLTLIATANQGSEATYESGFVIDKFPISRPNLTFSTLTVSNMSPEDSSIYLCSVRTVDSNQPQHFGDGTRLSIL.

The V call is TRBV5-1, the J call TRBJ1-2; 10 nucleotides agree with TRBD1. V dropped 7 bases and J dropped 8; count of bases not matched to a gene: 8. From germline, CDR1 is SGHRS and CDR2 YFSETQ. This CDR3 spans 13 amino acids. This CDR3 reads CASGTGAVGGYTF. CDR3 sequence (DNA): TGCGCCAGCGGGACAGGGGCTGTAGGAGGCTACACCTTC.

The CDR3 nucleotides read TGTGCCAGCAGCTTAAACGGCCTGGGCGGAAACACCATATATTTT. It translates to CASSLNGLGGNTIYF. This chain uses TRBV7-8 with TRBJ1-3; D is uncertain. Per the germline V gene, CDR1 is SGHVS and CDR2 is FQNEAQ. The CDR3 contains 15 residues. Deletions cut 2 bases from V and 4 bases from J, with 12 bases between.

The rearrangement joins TRBV4-1 to TRBJ2-7; 10 bases are shared with TRBD1. Germline CDR1 reads MGHRA; CDR2 reads YSYEKL. V lost 4 bases and J lost 4; bases outside the gene matches: 1. CDR3 length: 13 amino acids. The CDR3 bases are TGCGCCAGCAGCCTGGGACAGGGGTACGAGCAGTACTTC. This encodes CASSLGQGYEQYF.

This rearrangement joins TRBV25-1 to TRBJ1-1; no definite D call. V gave up 3 bases and J gave up 3 bases, with 14 bases separating them. This CDR3 has 15 amino acids. Per germline, CDR1 MGHDK and CDR2 SYGVNS. The CDR3 region has the DNA TGTGCCAGCAGTGATGGGAAAAGAGTCTACACTGAAGCTTTCTTT. Translating it yields CASSDGKRVYTEAFF. Looking up the rest from reference TRBV25-1 and TRBJ1-1 gives the full variable domain: EADIYQTPRYLVIGTGKKITLECSQTMGHDKMYWYQQDPGMELHLIHYSYGVNSTEKGDLSSESTVSRIRTEHFPLTLESARPSHTSQYLCASSDGKRVYTEAFFGQGTRLTVV.

The chain links TRBV29-1 to TRBJ1-1; no clear D gene. The CDR3 length is 14 residues. V lost 7 bases to trimming and J lost 3 bases, with 18 bases between them. Germline CDR1 reads SQVTM; CDR2 reads ANQGSEA. CDR3 in DNA: TGCAGCGCCAAGGAGGCGGCGGGAGACACTGAAGCTTTCTTT. Its protein product is CSAKEAAGDTEAFF.

DNA of the CDR3: TGTGCCAGCTCACCACCATCAGGGGGATCAGGGCAAGAGACCCAGTACTTC. This gives the protein CASSPPSGGSGQETQYF. The rearrangement links TRBV18 to TRBJ2-5, with TRBD1 matching over 7 bases. CDR3 length: 17 amino acids. From germline, CDR1 is KGHSH and CDR2 LQKENI. V was clipped by 0 bases and J by 2 bases; unmatched bases: 9. The full variable domain, rest sourced from reference TRBV18 and TRBJ2-5, is NAGVMQNPRHLVRRRGQEARLRCSPMKGHSHVYWYRQLPEEGLKFMVYLQKENIIDESGMPKERFSAEFPKEGPSILRIQQVVRGDSAAYFCASSPPSGGSGQETQYFGPGTRLLVL.

This clone appeared a few times. The chain links TRBV9 to TRBJ2-5; a possible D gene is TRBD1 (6 bases). From germline, CDR1 is SGDLS and CDR2 YYNGEE. The V end lost 0 bases, the J end lost 4 bases, and 13 bases lay between the germline ends. There are 15 residues in the CDR3. CDR3: CASSVAGGHRETQYF. The DNA of the CDR3 is TGTGCCAGCAGCGTAGCTGGGGGACACAGAGAGACCCAGTACTTC.

This clone has more than one count but fewer than ten. The J gene is TRBJ1-5, the V gene TRBV19; D is ambiguous. V dropped 7 bases and J dropped 6 bases, with 19 bases sitting between them. Germline V gives CDR1 LNHDA, CDR2 SQIVND (reference sequence). This CDR3 contains 15 residues. The CDR3 spells CASTIGLDRSQPQHF. In nucleotides, the CDR3 is TGTGCCAGTACCATCGGCCTCGACCGTAGTCAGCCCCAGCATTTT.

The chain recombines TRBV5-1 with TRBJ2-5; D is undetermined. The V gene lost 1 base and the J gene lost 5 bases, with 18 bases spanning the gap. Germline-derived CDR1 and CDR2 are SGHRS and YFSETQ. The CDR3 runs 16 residues. The CDR3 here is CASSLTRTAPVETQYF. CDR3 in DNA: TGCGCCAGCAGCTTGACCCGGACGGCTCCTGTGGAGACCCAGTACTTC.

This chain connects TRBV2 to TRBJ1-5, with D tentatively TRBD1 (6 bases). Germline V gene lookup returns CDR1 SNHLY and CDR2 FYNNEI. Between the trimmed V and J ends, which lost 10 bases and 2 bases, there was a span of 15 bases. The length of the CDR3 is 14 residues. The CDR3 region is CATGGRGGNQPQHF. CDR3 in DNA: TGTGCCACGGGGGGCAGGGGTGGCAATCAGCCCCAGCATTTT.

This clone appeared a few times. The chain carries TRBV25-1 and TRBJ2-3; D uncertain. The V end lost 6 bases, the J end lost 0 bases, and 10 bases lay between the germline ends. This CDR3 is 14 amino acids long. CDR1 is MGHDK, CDR2 SYGVNS, per germline. CDR3 in DNA: TGTGCCAGCAGCCGGACGGCTAGCACAGATACGCAGTATTTT. This encodes CASSRTASTDTQYF. Variable domain in full (rest from reference TRBV25-1 and TRBJ2-3): EADIYQTPRYLVIGTGKKITLECSQTMGHDKMYWYQQDPGMELHLIHYSYGVNSTEKGDLSSESTVSRIRTEHFPLTLESARPSHTSQYLCASSRTASTDTQYFGPGTRLTVL.

The chain employs TRBV5-1 and TRBJ2-5; 9 bases line up with TRBD1. The CDR3 sequence is 14 residues long. Germline V gene data show CDR1 as SGHRS and CDR2 as YFSETQ. With 7 bases clipped from V and 4 bases from J, the junction kept 8 bases outside the gene matches. The CDR3 loop reads CASESTGGLETQYF. CDR3 bases: TGCGCCAGCGAATCGACAGGGGGGTTAGAGACCCAGTACTTC.

The chain employs TRBV7-5 and TRBJ2-7. TRBV7-5 constitutes a pseudogene. The CDR3 runs to 11 residues. The CDR3 sequence: CVPSSGYEQYF. The CDR3, as DNA: TGTGTCCCCTCGTCTGGGTACGAGCAGTACTTC.

This clone was seen only a few times. V and J are TRBV28 and TRBJ2-7; tentatively, D is TRBD1 (5 bases). With 9 bases removed from V and 3 bases from J, the gap between germline ends came to 12 bases. Germline V gene sequence: CDR1 MDHEN, CDR2 SYDVKM. The CDR3 spans 12 residues. The CDR3 sequence: CASRQRLYEQYF. Here the CDR3 DNA reads TGTGCCAGTAGACAGAGACTCTACGAGCAGTACTTC.

The chain combines TRBV29-1 with TRBJ2-5, with TRBD1 matching over 10 bases. This CDR3 is 14 amino acids long. The V and J ends lost 6 bases and 5 bases, in that order; junction bases with no gene match: 9. Germline CDR1 SQVTM, CDR2 ANQGSEA. CDR3 amino acids: CSVGDRGGGETQYF. The CDR3 DNA reads as TGCAGCGTGGGGGACAGGGGAGGAGGGGAGACCCAGTACTTC.

This clone was detected a few times. The rearrangement links TRBV7-2 to TRBJ1-2, with 9 bases lining up with TRBD1. The V segment lost 4 bases and the J segment 8 bases; nucleotides outside the gene matches: 5. The CDR3 contains 13 residues. Germline V gene data show CDR1 as SGHTA and CDR2 as FQGNSA. The CDR3 protein is CASSWDRAGGYTF. The CDR3 DNA is TGTGCCAGCAGCTGGGACAGGGCGGGAGGCTACACCTTC.

The chain recombines TRBV9 with TRBJ2-3; tentative D call: TRBD1 (5 bases). Germline loops: CDR1 SGDLS, CDR2 YYNGEE. The CDR3 is 14 residues long. The V end was cut by 2 bases, the J end by 2 bases, with 9 bases between. In DNA, the CDR3 is TGTGCCAGCAGCGTTGACAGAAACACAGATACGCAGTATTTT. Its translation: CASSVDRNTDTQYF.

The chain employs TRBV5-1 and TRBJ2-3, with a tentative D call TRBD2 (6 bases). Per germline, CDR1 SGHRS and CDR2 YFSETQ. This CDR3 is built from 12 residues. Deletions cut 5 bases from V and 3 bases from J, with 7 bases between. The CDR3 DNA is TGCGCCAGCAGGGAGGGAACAGATACGCAGTATTTT. As protein: CASREGTDTQYF.

The table lists this clone with a few counts. Other DNA sequences within the sample encode an identical CDR3. V usage is TRBV11-2 and J usage is TRBJ2-2, with D unresolved. This CDR3 region has 13 residues. Germline V gene lookup returns CDR1 SGHAT and CDR2 FQNNGV. The V end lost 0 bases, the J end lost 6 bases, and 5 bases lay between the germline ends. CDR3 loop: CASSLDWAGELFF. The CDR3 bases are TGTGCCAGCAGCTTAGACTGGGCCGGGGAGCTGTTTTTT.

This clone has a handful of counts. The chain is built from TRBV20-1 and TRBJ2-5; no firm D call. Deletions cut 3 bases from V and 7 bases from J, with 6 bases between. CDR3 size: 10 residues. Germline V gene data show CDR1 as DFQATT and CDR2 as SNEGSKA (reference sequence). CDR3 sequence (DNA): TGCAGTGCTAGTTGGTCGACCCAGTACTTC. It codes for CSASWSTQYF.

The rearrangement links TRBV5-1 to TRBJ2-2; 7 nucleotides match TRBD1. The CDR3 contains 16 residues. Germline V gene data show CDR1 as SGHRS and CDR2 as YFSETQ. V gave up 2 bases and J gave up 2 bases; unmatched junction bases: 6. Here the CDR3 DNA reads TGCGCCAGCAGCTTATTATGGGACAGTAACACCGGGGAGCTGTTTTTT. This encodes CASSLLWDSNTGELFF.

The chain employs TRBV30 and TRBJ1-4; D may be TRBD1 (5 bases). V was shortened by 3 bases and J by 1 base, with 9 bases between the two germline ends. CDR1 and CDR2 (germline): GTSNPN, SVGIG (reference sequence). The CDR3 totals 14 residues. The chain's CDR3 is CAWSWGGTNEKLFF. DNA for the CDR3: TGTGCCTGGAGCTGGGGCGGAACTAATGAAAAACTGTTTTTT.

The chain has TRBV15 and TRBJ2-7; 9 bases agree with TRBD1. V was clipped by 1 base and J by 2 bases; unmatched bases: 6. From germline, CDR1 is LNHNV and CDR2 YYDKDF (reference sequence). The CDR3 has 16 residues. CDR3 nucleotide sequence: TGTGCCACCAGCAGAGGAGGGGGACAGGGAGCCTACGAGCAGTACTTC. Protein sequence: CATSRGGGQGAYEQYF.

The chain has TRBV5-6 and TRBJ2-7, with D unclear. The CDR3 consists of 12 residues. The germline gives CDR1 SGHDT, CDR2 YYEEEE. V was trimmed by 4 bases and J by 4 bases, leaving 9 bases between them. DNA of the CDR3: TGTGCCAGCAGCATCACGCAGTACGAGCAGTACTTC. It translates to CASSITQYEQYF.

The table lists this clone with a few counts. The chain uses TRBV14 and TRBJ2-5; D not resolved. The CDR3 totals 15 residues. Germline V CDR1 and CDR2: SGHDN, FVKESK. V gave up 2 bases and J gave up 1 base, with 11 bases separating them. The CDR3 spells CASSQRIQSQETQYF. CDR3 DNA sequence: TGTGCCAGCAGCCAACGGATCCAAAGCCAAGAGACCCAGTACTTC. Based on the CDR3 plus reference TRBV14 and TRBJ2-5, the full variable domain is EAGVTQFPSHSVIEKGQTVTLRCDPISGHDNLYWYRRVMGKEIKFLLHFVKESKQDESGMPNNRFLAERTGGTYSTLKVQPAELEDSGVYFCASSQRIQSQETQYFGPGTRLLVL.

This clone was seen a few times. The chain has TRBV4-3 and TRBJ2-1, with TRBD2 identical over 8 bases. CDR1 is LGHNA, CDR2 YSLEER, per germline. The CDR3 extends over 13 amino acids. J was trimmed by 9 bases and V by 6 bases; bases with no gene match: 7. The DNA for the CDR3 is TGCGCCAGCAGTCTAAGCGGGAGATCTGAGCAGTTCTTC. Amino acids: CASSLSGRSEQFF.

This clone was observed a few times. The rearrangement uses TRBV28 and TRBJ2-2; the D call may be TRBD1 or TRBD2 (7 bases each). Germline CDR1 and CDR2: MDHEN and SYDVKM. With 5 bases removed from V and 6 bases from J, the gap between germline ends came to 19 bases. The CDR3 is made up of 16 amino acids. The CDR3 reads CASSIPRGGAPGELFF. CDR3 coding DNA: TGTGCCAGCAGTATTCCCAGGGGGGGCGCACCCGGGGAGCTGTTTTTT.

The rearrangement links TRBV2 to TRBJ2-5; TRBD1 or TRBD2 may be the D gene (6 bases each). The ends were cut back, 6 bases at V and 3 bases at J, with 11 bases in the middle. Germline V gene data show CDR1 as SNHLY and CDR2 as FYNNEI. This CDR3 region has 13 residues. The CDR3 coding sequence is TGTGCCAGCAGCAACAGGGAGGAAGAGACCCAGTACTTC. It codes for CASSNREEETQYF.

V usage is TRBV10-3 and J usage is TRBJ2-5; tentative D call: TRBD2 (6 bases). Trimming left V 0 bases short and J 6 bases short, with 11 bases between. Germline-derived CDR1 and CDR2 are ENHRY and SYGVKD. The length of the CDR3 is 14 residues. The CDR3 nucleotides read TGTGCCATCAGTGAGTCGAACGGGGGAAAGACCCAGTACTTC. It specifies CAISESNGGKTQYF.